The 26 T cell receptor beta chains reported below all come from one sample, sequenced in a study of blood T cell repertoires in COVID-19. The data were produced by immunoSEQ multiplex PCR, yet TCRdb's version contains in-frame clones alone and is incomplete. The sample contains approximately 66,000 clones, roughly 89% of which appear only once. The source material was peripheral blood. All receptors derive from a man aged 55 to 70 with acute or convalescent COVID-19.

The chain combines TRBV7-2 with TRBJ2-3; 8 bases agree with TRBD2. V was pared by 0 bases and J by 1 base, with 6 bases of the junction left unmatched. CDR3 length: 17 amino acids. Germline assignment: CDR1 SGHTA and CDR2 FQGNSA. CDR3 bases: TGTGCCAGCAGCTTAGCAGCGGCGGGGGGACGCACAGATACGCAGTATTTT. It yields the protein CASSLAAAGGRTDTQYF.

The chain joins TRBV19 to TRBJ2-7; 8 bases align to TRBD1. The CDR3 has 12 amino acids. V gave up 6 bases and J gave up 7 bases; unmatched junction bases: 5. In germline, CDR1 is LNHDA, CDR2 SQIVND (reference sequence). The CDR3, as DNA: TGTGCCAGTAGCAGGGGGCAGGGGGAGCAGTACTTC. This sequence encodes CASSRGQGEQYF.

The chain is built from TRBV7-4 and TRBJ1-5; TRBD1 matches at 12 bases. V shed 3 bases, J shed 0 bases, and the junction held 9 bases outside the gene matches. The CDR3 contains 19 residues. Germline V gene data show CDR1 as SGHVT and CDR2 as SQSDAQ. CDR3 protein: CASSFIPGQGADSNQPQHF. CDR3 sequence (DNA): TGTGCCAGCAGCTTTATTCCGGGACAGGGGGCTGATAGCAATCAGCCCCAGCATTTT.

This clone was observed once. The chain is built from TRBV6-5 and TRBJ2-3; TRBD1 might be the D (6 bases). Trimming stripped 4 bases from V and 5 bases from J, with 10 bases between. The CDR3 loop spans 13 amino acids. The germline gives CDR1 MNHEY, CDR2 SVGAGI. In DNA, the CDR3 is TGTGCCAGCAGTTTTCAGGGGAGAGATACGCAGTATTTT. It yields the protein CASSFQGRDTQYF.

The J gene is TRBJ1-5, the V gene TRBV6-5; 8 nucleotides match TRBD1. The CDR3 has 15 residues. Looked up from germline, CDR1 is MNHEY and CDR2 is SVGAGI. With 6 bases clipped from V and 5 bases from J, the junction kept 9 bases outside the gene matches. CDR3 protein: CASSLTGGVDQPQHF. In DNA, the CDR3 is TGTGCCAGCAGCCTAACAGGGGGAGTGGATCAGCCCCAGCATTTT.

The chain recombines TRBV20-1 with TRBJ1-2; D not resolved. Germline loops: CDR1 DFQATT, CDR2 SNEGSKA (reference sequence). V was shortened by 2 bases and J by 4 bases, with 5 bases between the two germline ends. This CDR3 has 11 residues. In DNA, the CDR3 is TGCAGTGCTAGACTCCTCTATGGCTACACCTTC. Amino acid sequence: CSARLLYGYTF.

The chain links TRBV19 to TRBJ2-3; D ambiguous. CDR3 length: 14 residues. Between the trimmed V and J ends, which lost 4 bases and 5 bases, there was a span of 13 bases. Germline CDR1 LNHDA, CDR2 SQIVND (reference sequence). CDR3 loop: CASSRISGEDTQYF. In nucleotides, the CDR3 is TGTGCCAGTAGTAGGATTTCTGGAGAAGATACGCAGTATTTT.

This sequence joins TRBV7-9 and TRBJ1-1; maybe TRBD1 (6 bases). The CDR3 loop spans 15 amino acids. The V end was cut by 0 bases, the J end by 3 bases, with 11 bases between. The germline CDR1 and CDR2 sequences are SEHNR and FQNEAQ (reference sequence). The CDR3 spells CASSLAQGGDTEAFF. The CDR3, as DNA: TGTGCCAGCAGCTTAGCGCAAGGGGGAGACACTGAAGCTTTCTTT.

This chain joins TRBV3-1 (or the pseudogene TRBV3-2) and TRBJ1-1; TRBD1 aligns across 7 bases. V lost 4 bases and J lost 2; bases outside the gene matches: 1. Germline V gene lookup returns CDR1 LGHDT and CDR2 YNNKEL (reference sequence). The CDR3 runs to 13 residues. Here the CDR3 DNA reads TGTGCCAGCAGCCGGACAGGAAACACTGAAGCTTTCTTT. The encoded protein is CASSRTGNTEAFF.

V is TRBV5-8 and J is TRBJ2-1, with a possible D match to TRBD1 (6 bases). Trimming left V 0 bases short and J 7 bases short, with 17 bases between. This CDR3 comprises 16 residues. Germline V gene sequence: CDR1 SGHTS, CDR2 YDEGEE. CDR3 sequence: CASSLGTGFTGNEQFF. The CDR3 bases are TGTGCCAGCAGCTTGGGGACCGGCTTTACAGGGAATGAGCAGTTCTTC.

This clone was found a few times. The chain joins TRBV9 to TRBJ2-7, with TRBD1 matching 10 bases. V shed 0 bases and J 7 bases; nucleotides not matched to a gene: 13. The CDR3 is 17 residues long. Per the germline V gene, CDR1 is SGDLS and CDR2 is YYNGEE. The CDR3 loop is CASSVALWTGGQGEQYF. CDR3 sequence (DNA): TGTGCCAGCAGCGTAGCCCTTTGGACAGGGGGACAGGGAGAGCAGTACTTC. The whole variable domain, remainder taken from reference TRBV9 and TRBJ2-7, is DSGVTQTPKHLITATGQRVTLRCSPRSGDLSVYWYQQSLDQGLQFLIQYYNGEERAKGNILERFSAQQFPDLHSELNLSSLELGDSALYFCASSVALWTGGQGEQYFGPGTRLTVT.

The chain couples TRBV5-4 to TRBJ2-1, with a weak D call TRBD1 (6 bases). This CDR3 is built from 15 residues. V lost 3 bases and J lost 4, with 14 bases in between. Germline V gene lookup returns CDR1 SGHNT and CDR2 YYREEE (reference sequence). The CDR3: CASSSLQGSYNEQFF. CDR3 bases: TGTGCCAGCAGCTCTTTACAGGGTTCTTACAATGAGCAGTTCTTC.

This sequence joins TRBV10-3 and TRBJ2-2; possibly TRBD1 for D (5 bases). Trimming left V 0 bases short and J 6 bases short, with 8 bases between. The CDR3 has 14 amino acids. Per germline, CDR1 ENHRY and CDR2 SYGVKD. CDR3 sequence: CAISESGRAGELFF. The CDR3 bases are TGTGCCATCAGTGAGTCTGGCAGGGCCGGGGAGCTGTTTTTT.

The chain couples TRBV7-9 to TRBJ2-1, with D possibly matching TRBD1 (6 bases). The CDR3 runs 13 residues. The V gene's germline CDR1 is SEHNR and CDR2 FQNEAQ (reference sequence). Trimming removed 2 bases from V and 5 bases from J, with 7 bases in between. The CDR3 DNA reads as TGTGCCAGCAGCTTAAGGACAGACAATGAGCAGTTCTTC. Amino acids: CASSLRTDNEQFF.

V and J are TRBV27 and TRBJ1-5; possible D gene TRBD1, 5 bases. This CDR3 is 14 amino acids long. Germline V lookup: CDR1 MNHEY, CDR2 SMNVEV (reference sequence). V was pared by 3 bases and J by 6 bases, with 12 bases between. CDR3 residues: CASSFQGFGQPQHF. The CDR3 DNA reads TGTGCCAGCAGTTTTCAGGGATTTGGTCAGCCCCAGCATTTT.

CDR3 coding DNA: TGTGCCAGCAGCTCAGGGGGGCAGGGAGCCTACGAGCAGTACTTC. It specifies CASSSGGQGAYEQYF. The chain has TRBV7-6 and TRBJ2-7; D perhaps matches TRBD1 (7 bases). Germline V CDR1 and CDR2: SGHVS, FNYEAQ. The V gene lost 4 bases and the J gene lost 2 bases, with 15 bases spanning the gap. The CDR3 is 15 residues long.

This chain links TRBV6-5 with TRBJ1-5; 7 positions match TRBD1. J was trimmed by 5 bases and V by 8 bases; bases with no gene match: 3. Germline V gene lookup returns CDR1 MNHEY and CDR2 SVGAGI. CDR3 size: 12 residues. This chain's CDR3 is CASHTGDQPQHF. The CDR3 region has the DNA TGTGCCAGCCATACAGGGGATCAGCCCCAGCATTTT.

V and J are TRBV12-5 and TRBJ1-1; 11 positions agree with TRBD1. Germline CDR1 and CDR2: LGHNT and FRNRAP. The CDR3 is made up of 13 amino acids. After removal of 5 bases from V and 10 bases from J, the junction contained 6 bases not matched to a gene. The CDR3: CASGTGQGAGAFF. CDR3 nucleotides: TGTGCTAGTGGTACCGGACAGGGGGCCGGAGCTTTCTTT. Based on the CDR3 plus reference TRBV12-5 and TRBJ1-1, the full variable domain is DARVTQTPRHKVTEMGQEVTMRCQPILGHNTVFWYRQTMMQGLELLAYFRNRAPLDDSGMPKDRFSAEMPDATLATLKIQPSEPRDSAVYFCASGTGQGAGAFFGQGTRLTVV.

V usage is TRBV19 and J usage is TRBJ1-5, with D tentatively TRBD1 (6 bases). Trimming cost V 5 bases and J 4 bases, with 15 bases left between them. The length of the CDR3 is 15 residues. Germline loops: CDR1 LNHDA, CDR2 SQIVND (reference sequence). CDR3 sequence: CASSEGGRSNQPQHF. In DNA form, the CDR3 reads TGTGCCAGTAGTGAGGGGGGGCGTTCGAATCAGCCCCAGCATTTT.

This rearrangement joins TRBV6-6 to TRBJ1-1; D is undetermined. CDR1 MNHNY and CDR2 SVGAGI come from the germline V gene (reference sequence). V was cut by 1 base and J by 5 bases, with 11 bases left in between. The CDR3 loop spans 14 amino acids. CDR3 sequence (DNA): TGTGCCAGCAGTTACTGGGCCGGCGGGACTGAAGCTTTCTTT. This translates into CASSYWAGGTEAFF.

This sequence joins TRBV5-6 and TRBJ1-4; perhaps TRBD1 as D (6 bases). V was cut by 4 bases and J by 8 bases, with 12 bases left in between. The CDR3 runs 13 residues. Germline lookup yields CDR1 SGHDT and CDR2 YYEEEE. The CDR3 nucleotides read TGTGCCAGCAGCCTCCGGACAGAAGAAAAACTGTTTTTT. Residues: CASSLRTEEKLFF.

This clone was detected once. The genes are TRBV27 and TRBJ1-2; D possibly corresponds to TRBD1 (5 bases). Looked up from germline, CDR1 is MNHEY and CDR2 is SMNVEV (reference sequence). The CDR3 covers 16 residues. Trimming cost V 6 bases and J 0 bases, with 17 bases left between them. The CDR3, as DNA: TGTGCCAGCAGAACTTTCCTCAGGGCCCCTAACTATGGCTACACCTTC. This sequence encodes CASRTFLRAPNYGYTF.

The rearrangement joins TRBV30 to TRBJ1-3, with a weak D call TRBD1 (6 bases). Germline CDR1 reads GTSNPN; CDR2 reads SVGIG (reference sequence). The CDR3 contains 15 residues. Trimming removed 1 base at V and 3 bases at J, with 13 bases between. CDR3 amino acids: CAWSDRQGSGNTIYF. Here the CDR3 DNA reads TGTGCCTGGAGTGATCGTCAGGGGAGTGGAAACACCATATATTTT.

V gene TRBV5-1 combines with J gene TRBJ1-4; D is unclear. V gave up 0 bases and J gave up 7 bases, with 13 bases separating them. Germline assignment: CDR1 SGHRS and CDR2 YFSETQ. The length of the CDR3 is 15 residues. In nucleotides, the CDR3 is TGCGCCAGCAGCTTGGAGGCGGGTGGGAGTGAAAAACTGTTTTTT. Translation: CASSLEAGGSEKLFF.

The V call is TRBV9, the J call TRBJ2-2, with D perhaps matching TRBD2 (5 bases). The germline V gene has CDR1 SGDLS and CDR2 YYNGEE. This CDR3 comprises 11 residues. V was shortened by 5 bases and J by 7 bases, with 6 bases between the two germline ends. The CDR3 sequence: CASRGSGELFF. The CDR3 nucleotides are TGTGCCAGCAGGGGGAGCGGGGAGCTGTTTTTT.

The J gene is TRBJ1-3, the V gene TRBV18; unclear D gene. The CDR3 contains 15 residues. The germline CDR1 and CDR2 sequences are KGHSH and LQKENI. V was clipped by 3 bases and J by 0 bases, with 9 bases between them. The CDR3 reads CASSPPLASGNTIYF. In DNA, the CDR3 is TGTGCCAGCTCACCGCCGTTGGCCTCTGGAAACACCATATATTTT.